These 20 T cell receptor beta chains originate from one sample sequenced in a study of identical twins. TCRdb called the 5' RACE reads again in MiXCR, with one record for every CDR3 protein. The sample shows 310,000 or so distinct CDR3 sequences, about 8% of them seen only once. The sample was also linked to a second study, of yellow fever vaccine responses in identical twins.

The sample was memory (CD45RO+) T cells sorted from blood. The receptors shown here come from a young woman in good health.

The chain recombines TRBV20-1 with TRBJ2-5, with D maybe TRBD2 (6 bases). The CDR3 consists of 18 residues. The V gene lost 7 bases and the J gene lost 0 bases, with 27 bases spanning the gap. The germline gives CDR1 DFQATT, CDR2 SNEGSKA (reference sequence). CDR3 nucleotides: TGCAGTGTTAAGAGAGGAGGGTCAGACATGAAGTACCAAGAGACCCAGTACTTC. This encodes CSVKRGGSDMKYQETQYF.

V is TRBV7-9 and J is TRBJ1-5; D is undetermined. The CDR3 loop spans 15 amino acids. Germline V gene lookup returns CDR1 SEHNR and CDR2 FQNEAQ (reference sequence). The V end was cut by 3 bases, the J end by 0 bases, with 9 bases between. The CDR3 DNA follows: TGTGCCAGCAGCTTGAGTGGTTATAGCAATCAGCCCCAGCATTTT. It codes for CASSLSGYSNQPQHF. The full variable domain, completed using reference TRBV7-9 and TRBJ1-5, is DTGVSQNPRHKITKRGQNVTFRCDPISEHNRLYWYRQTLGQGPEFLTYFQNEAQLEKSRLLSDRFSAERPKGSFSTLEIQRTEQGDSAMYLCASSLSGYSNQPQHFGDGTRLSIL.

The sample holds a few counts of this clonotype. This chain connects TRBV20-1 to TRBJ2-2; 10 bases are shared with TRBD2. V shed 2 bases and J 0 bases; nucleotides not matched to a gene: 6. CDR3 length: 17 residues. Germline lookup yields CDR1 DFQATT and CDR2 SNEGSKA (reference sequence). CDR3 sequence: CSARPLAGGANTGELFF. In DNA form, the CDR3 reads TGCAGTGCTAGACCATTAGCGGGGGGCGCGAACACCGGGGAGCTGTTTTTT.

The V gene is TRBV19, the J gene TRBJ2-7; 9 nucleotides line up with TRBD1. J was trimmed by 6 bases and V by 7 bases; bases with no gene match: 13. Germline lookup yields CDR1 LNHDA and CDR2 SQIVND (reference sequence). The CDR3 consists of 15 residues. The CDR3 here is CASTSLPGQGGEQYF. CDR3 nucleotide sequence: TGTGCCAGTACCTCTTTACCGGGACAGGGAGGCGAGCAGTACTTC.

The chain combines TRBV20-1 with TRBJ2-7, with D perhaps matching TRBD1 or TRBD2 (5 bases each). CDR3 length equals 16 residues. V was clipped by 2 bases and J by 7 bases, with 24 bases between them. The germline V gene encodes CDR1 DFQATT and CDR2 SNEGSKA (reference sequence). The CDR3: CSARPSMGTNWEEQYF. Written as DNA, the CDR3 is TGCAGTGCTAGACCCTCAATGGGGACGAACTGGGAAGAGCAGTACTTC.

This clonotype has a handful of counts. The rearrangement links TRBV14 to TRBJ2-2; 9 positions agree with TRBD1. V lost 6 bases and J lost 5; bases outside the gene matches: 7. CDR1 is SGHDN, CDR2 FVKESK, per germline. The CDR3 contains 15 residues. The CDR3 sequence: CASRHNRGQTGELFF. In DNA form, the CDR3 reads TGTGCCAGCAGGCATAACAGGGGGCAGACCGGGGAGCTGTTTTTT.

The gene calls are TRBV25-1 and TRBJ2-7, with D possibly matching TRBD1 (5 bases). The CDR3 has 14 residues. Germline lookup yields CDR1 MGHDK and CDR2 SYGVNS. Deletions cut 4 bases from V and 7 bases from J, with 17 bases between. DNA of the CDR3: TGTGCCAGCAGTGCCTACCCCGACAGTTCGGAGCAGTACTTC. Translation: CASSAYPDSSEQYF.

The rearrangement joins TRBV7-6 to TRBJ2-1, with 7 bases identical to TRBD2. The CDR3 extends over 14 amino acids. With 3 bases clipped from V and 5 bases from J, the junction kept 4 bases outside the gene matches. Germline-derived CDR1 and CDR2 are SGHVS and FNYEAQ. CDR3 in DNA: TGTGCCAGCAGCTTGGGGACTACCAACAATGAGCAGTTCTTC. It specifies CASSLGTTNNEQFF.

V and J are TRBV20-1 and TRBJ2-4, with TRBD1 identical over 7 bases. J gave up 9 bases and V 6 bases, and 8 bases lay outside the gene matches. The CDR3 contains 12 residues. Looked up from germline, CDR1 is DFQATT and CDR2 is SNEGSKA (reference sequence). CDR3 protein: CSAPGGLGIQYF. Here the CDR3 DNA reads TGCAGTGCCCCAGGGGGTTTGGGCATTCAGTACTTC.

The table lists this clonotype with many counts. The chain couples TRBV29-1 to TRBJ2-2, with D hard to call. The V and J ends lost 4 bases and 5 bases respectively, with 17 bases between them. The CDR3 has 15 amino acids. Germline values: CDR1 SQVTM, CDR2 ANQGSEA. The CDR3 nucleotides are TGCAGCGTTGCCCTGAACAAGATCAGGACCGGGGAGCTGTTTTTT. Translation: CSVALNKIRTGELFF.

This chain uses TRBV5-1 with TRBJ2-7; no clear D gene. The germline CDR1 and CDR2 sequences are SGHRS and YFSETQ. The CDR3 consists of 12 residues. V was pared by 2 bases and J by 7 bases, with 10 bases between. This CDR3 is CASSFDGPEQYF. The DNA for the CDR3 is TGCGCCAGCAGCTTTGACGGGCCGGAGCAGTACTTC.

This clonotype was picked up a small number of times. The chain joins TRBV27 to TRBJ2-5; TRBD2 agrees at 7 bases. V lost 5 bases, J lost 5 bases, and 8 bases stayed unmatched. CDR1 is MNHEY and CDR2 is SMNVEV in the germline V gene (reference sequence). The CDR3 length is 14 residues. The CDR3 nucleotides read TGTGCCAGCAGTCCCAACGCCGGGGGGGAGACCCAGTACTTC. This codes for CASSPNAGGETQYF.

This clonotype was counted ten times or more. The genes are TRBV5-1 and TRBJ2-1; D possibly corresponds to TRBD2 (6 bases). Germline CDR1 SGHRS, CDR2 YFSETQ. Trimming took 6 bases from V and 5 from J, leaving 9 bases between them. This CDR3 is built from 12 residues. CDR3 sequence: CASMAGHNEQFF. The DNA for the CDR3 is TGCGCCAGCATGGCGGGACACAATGAGCAGTTCTTC.

The gene calls are TRBV28 and TRBJ2-7, with TRBD1 as a possible D gene (6 bases). Germline V gene sequence: CDR1 MDHEN, CDR2 SYDVKM. This CDR3 is 16 amino acids long. V dropped 5 bases and J dropped 2 bases, with 19 bases sitting between them. CDR3 residues: CASSRGTGTKAYEQYV. CDR3 sequence (DNA): TGTGCCAGCAGTAGGGGGACGGGAACAAAGGCCTACGAGCAGTACGTC.

This clonotype was found a few times. The V and J genes are TRBV15 and TRBJ1-6; TRBD1 is a possible D gene (5 bases). Per germline, CDR1 LNHNV and CDR2 YYDKDF (reference sequence). CDR3 size: 15 residues. The V end was cut by 5 bases, the J end by 10 bases, with 18 bases between. The CDR3 spells CATSEGYIDRSPLHF. CDR3 DNA sequence: TGTGCCACCAGCGAGGGGTACATCGATCGATCACCCCTCCACTTT.

The sample holds many counts of this clonotype. The chain couples TRBV5-1 to TRBJ2-1; 9 bases match TRBD2. This CDR3 region has 14 residues. Trimming took 5 bases from V and 4 from J; bases not matched to a gene: 4. Per the germline V gene, CDR1 is SGHRS and CDR2 is YFSETQ. The CDR3 DNA follows: TGCGCCAGCAGGACTAGCGGCAGTTACAATGAGCAGTTCTTC. Protein sequence: CASRTSGSYNEQFF.

This clonotype was seen repeatedly, ten times or more. The V and J genes are TRBV20-1 and TRBJ1-2, with no clear D. The CDR3 is made up of 11 amino acids. The V gene's germline CDR1 is DFQATT and CDR2 SNEGSKA (reference sequence). In nucleotides, the CDR3 is TGCGGCGGGAAGAAGAGTAGTGGCTACACCTTC. Protein: CGGKKSSGYTF.

This rearrangement joins TRBV5-6 to TRBJ2-3; D unclear. V was cut by 9 bases and J by 4 bases, with 15 bases left in between. This CDR3 is built from 13 residues. In germline, CDR1 is SGHDT, CDR2 YYEEEE. CDR3 protein: CAMSPGLADTQYF. For the CDR3, the DNA is TGTGCCATGAGCCCCGGGCTCGCAGATACGCAGTATTTT.

This clonotype has a count of ten or more. V usage is TRBV27 and J usage is TRBJ2-1; a weak D match, TRBD2 (5 bases). CDR3 length: 17 amino acids. Deletions cut 3 bases from V and 8 bases from J, with 23 bases between. CDR1 and CDR2 from the germline V gene are MNHEY and SMNVEV (reference sequence). The CDR3 DNA sequence: TGTGCCAGCAGTTTGCTTAGAAAGGACTTACGATGGGATGAGCAGTTCTTC. Protein sequence: CASSLLRKDLRWDEQFF.

V gene TRBV6-1 combines with J gene TRBJ2-1; no clear D gene. With 8 bases removed from V and 10 bases from J, the gap between germline ends came to 18 bases. Germline CDR1 and CDR2: MNHNS and SASEGT. The CDR3 spans 13 residues. The CDR3 reads CASLSPSQREQFF. The CDR3 DNA reads TGTGCCAGCCTGTCCCCCTCCCAACGAGAGCAGTTCTTC.